This is a list of T cell receptor beta chains from one sample in a study of CD8+ T cells in alopecia areata. The table came from immunoSEQ multiplex PCR; TCRdb's copy has only in-frame clones and leaves some out. The data show roughly 15,000 clones, with 45% to 65% seen just once and roughly an eighth held by the top ten. Sequencing used skin. These receptors were collected from a human donor with alopecia areata. Each CDR3 is given with its conserved first and last residue. D genes are given only for firm matches. Rows may omit the clone size; those that give it use once, few, many or a size class.

>TRBJ2-3|-|TRBD1|TRBV14
TGTGCCAGCAGCCAAGTCAACAGGGGGCGAAGCACAGATACGCAGTATTTT
CASSQVNRGRSTDTQYF
>TRBJ2-5|-|-|TRBV27
TGTGCCAGCAGACCGTCTGAACCAATGATGGAGCAGTACTTC
CASRPSEPMMEQYF
>TRBJ1-5|-|-|TRBV2
TGTGCCAGCAGTGGAGGGGGCAATCAGCCCCAGCATTTT
CASSGGGNQPQHF
>TRBJ2-1|-|TRBD2|TRBV29-1
TGCAGCGTTGTGGGAGGGTTCTCCTACAATGAGCAGTTCTTC
CSVVGGFSYNEQFF
>TRBJ2-7|-|TRBD2|TRBV14
TGTGCCAGCAGCTATAGCGGGATCTACGAGCAGTACTTC
CASSYSGIYEQYF
>TRBJ2-3|-|TRBD1|TRBV25-1
TGTGCCAGCAGTTTATCGTCAGGGGGCGCAGATACGCAGTATTTT
CASSLSSGGADTQYF
>TRBJ2-2|once|-|TRBV7-9
TGTGCCAGCAGTCACCCTAACAGGGCCACCGGGGAGCTGTTTTTT
CASSHPNRATGELFF
>TRBJ2-5|few|-|TRBV10-3
TGTGCCAGCAATTCAGGGCATAAAGAGACCCAGTACTTC
CASNSGHKETQYF
>TRBJ1-1|few|TRBD1|TRBV28
TGTGCCAGCAGTAGACAGGGTCGGTTCCTCACTGAAGCTTTCTTT
CASSRQGRFLTEAFF
>TRBJ1-1|-|TRBD1|TRBV7-9
TGTGCCAGCAGTCCCCCGACAGGGAGGTTATGGGGAGCTTTCTTT
CASSPPTGRLWGAFF
>TRBJ2-5|-|-|TRBV7-9
TGTGCCAGCAGCCCCAGAGCCCAAGAGACCCAGTACTTC
CASSPRAQETQYF
>TRBJ2-7|-|-|TRBV4-1
TGCGCCAGCAGCCATGATAGGGGGGCGAAGTGGATTCCCTACGAGCAGTACTTC
CASSHDRGAKWIPYEQYF
>TRBJ2-1|-|-|TRBV9
TGTGCCAGCAGCGAATACACGCGGGATCAGCAGTTCTTC
CASSEYTRDQQFF
>TRBJ2-5|-|-|TRBV27
TGTGCCAGCAGTTACGGGCCAGACTGGTACTTC
CASSYGPDWYF
>TRBJ2-7|once|TRBD2|TRBV25-1
TGTGCCAGCAGTGAATTCGGGACTAGCGGGAGGTCCTTTGGAGAGCAGTACTTC
CASSEFGTSGRSFGEQYF
>TRBJ1-6|few|-|TRBV5-6
TGTGCCAGCAGCCGAACAGGAAATTCACCCCTCCACTTT
CASSRTGNSPLHF
>TRBJ1-1|-|-|TRBV5-1
TGCGCCAGCAGCATGGGACGGACGAACACTGAAGCTTTCTTT
CASSMGRTNTEAFF
>TRBJ2-7|-|-|TRBV5-1
TGCGCCAGCAGCTTGAAACGGGAGAACTACGAGCAGTACTTC
CASSLKRENYEQYF
>TRBJ2-7|once|TRBD1|TRBV5-8
TGTGCCAGCAGCTTGGGCGGACAGGGGGCAGGCGAGCAGTACTTC
CASSLGGQGAGEQYF
>TRBJ2-1|-|-|TRBV7-9
TGTGCCAGCAGCCATAGACGAGGCGGATACTCCTACAATGAGCAGTTCTTC
CASSHRRGGYSYNEQFF
>TRBJ2-5|-|-|TRBV27
TGCGCCAACAGTACCTCCGGGACCCAGTACTTC
CANSTSGTQYF
>TRBJ2-2|-|-|TRBV7-6
TGTGCCAGCAGCTTAGCGCATCGAACCGGGGAGCTGTTTTTT
CASSLAHRTGELFF
>TRBJ2-1|-|-|TRBV10-1
TGCGCCAGCAGTGAGTCGCGTGTCAAAAATGAGCAGTTCTTC
CASSESRVKNEQFF
>TRBJ1-5|-|TRBD1|TRBV6-1
TGTGCCAGCAGGGGGGACAGGGGGCACCAGCCCCAGCATTTT
CASRGDRGHQPQHF
>TRBJ1-1|large|-|TRBV28
TGTGCCAGCAGTTTGCGTCCCGGTGCTGAAGCTTTCTTT
CASSLRPGAEAFF
>TRBJ2-1|-|-|TRBV5-4
TGTGCCCTGAGGGGAGAGATGCGGTCCTACAATGAGCAGTTCTTC
CALRGEMRSYNEQFF
>TRBJ2-3|-|TRBD1|TRBV7-9
TGTGCCAGCAGCCCCAGACAGGGGACGAGCACAGATACGCAGTATTTT
CASSPRQGTSTDTQYF
>TRBJ1-2|-|-|TRBV27
TGTGCCAGCAGCCCAGGGAGGGGCTATGGCTACACCTTC
CASSPGRGYGYTF
>TRBJ2-7|-|-|TRBV28
TGTGCCAGCAGTTTCAACCCAAAGACCGGGACGAACAACGAGCAGTACTTC
CASSFNPKTGTNNEQYF
>TRBJ2-7|-|TRBD2|TRBV7-8
TGTGCCAGCAGCTTAGACACCGGGACTAGCGGGAAGGCGTACTTC
CASSLDTGTSGKAYF
>TRBJ2-1|few|TRBD1|TRBV18
TGTGCCAGCTCACCAAGTTGGACAGGGAATGAGCAGTTCTTC
CASSPSWTGNEQFF
>TRBJ2-3|-|-|TRBV28
TGTGCCAGCAGGGCTTACTCAAGCACAGATACGCAGTATTTT
CASRAYSSTDTQYF
>TRBJ2-2|once|-|TRBV19
TGTGCCAGTAGTATAGGCCCCAAATTTCGAGGGGAGCTGTTTTTT
CASSIGPKFRGELFF
>TRBJ1-3|-|TRBD1|TRBV28
TGTGCCAGCAGCCCACTGGGACAGGGCAACACCATATATTTT
CASSPLGQGNTIYF
>TRBJ1-1|-|-|TRBV7-9
TGTGCCAGCAGCTCCCAGCACAGGGCAAACACTGAAGCTTTCTTT
CASSSQHRANTEAFF
>TRBJ2-1|once|-|TRBV2
TGTGCCAGCAGATTACAGGTGAATGAGCAGTTCTTC
CASRLQVNEQFF
>TRBJ2-4|-|-|TRBV29-1
TGCAGCGTTGTAGGGGTTGGGGCCAAAAACATTCAGTACTTC
CSVVGVGAKNIQYF
>TRBJ2-5|-|TRBD2|TRBV4-1
TGCGCCAGCAGCCAAGAGAGGGGACTAGCGGGAGTCTGGGAGACCCAGTACTTC
CASSQERGLAGVWETQYF
>TRBJ1-1|-|-|TRBV18
TGTGCCAGCTCAACGGGAATCCTAACGGGCCGGACCACGAACACTGAAGCTTTCTTT
CASSTGILTGRTTNTEAFF
>TRBJ2-3|-|TRBD2|TRBV28
TGTGCCAGCAGAGTACGGGAGGGGGCAGATACGCAGTATTTT
CASRVREGADTQYF
>TRBJ2-6|-|-|TRBV18
TGTGCCAGCTCACCGGTGTTCTCTGGGGCCAACGTCCTGACTTTC
CASSPVFSGANVLTF
>TRBJ1-2|once|TRBD1|TRBV29-1
TGCAGCGTTGAAGCCGCCGGACAGGTTGGGTATGGCTACACCTTC
CSVEAAGQVGYGYTF
>TRBJ1-3|-|-|TRBV6-5
TGTGCCAGCAGTTACTCTAGGGGAAACACCATATATTTT
CASSYSRGNTIYF
>TRBJ2-1|medium-sized|-|TRBV7-9
TGTGCCAGCGGCGACTGGGTGGTAAATGAGCAGTTCTTC
CASGDWVVNEQFF
>TRBJ2-1|-|-|TRBV7-3
TGTGCCAGCAGCTTAGTACCAAACAATGAGCAGTTCTTC
CASSLVPNNEQFF
>TRBJ2-7|once|-|TRBV11-2
TGTGCCAGCAGCTTAAGGCAGGGGGGCACCTACGAGCAGTACTTC
CASSLRQGGTYEQYF
>TRBJ2-3|-|TRBD1|TRBV19
TGTGCCAGTAGCCTAATCAGAGGACAGGGGTCAGATACGCAGTATTTT
CASSLIRGQGSDTQYF
>TRBJ2-1|-|TRBD2|TRBV5-5
TGTGCCAGCAGCGGCGGGACTAGCGGGAGGGCCTACAATGAGCAGTTCTTC
CASSGGTSGRAYNEQFF
>TRBJ1-1|-|-|TRBV27
TGTGCCAGCAGGACCGCCTGGCCCCATGAAGCTTTCTTT
CASRTAWPHEAFF
>TRBJ2-1|few|-|TRBV28
TGTGCCAGCAGTTTGGCGGAGGTCTCCTACAATGAGCAGTTCTTC
CASSLAEVSYNEQFF
>TRBJ2-3|-|-|TRBV2
TGTGCCAGCCGGACCCAGTTGAAGTATTTT
CASRTQLKYF
>TRBJ2-1|-|-|TRBV6-6
TGTGCCAGCGGGAAGAGCTCCTACAATGAGCAGTTCTTC
CASGKSSYNEQFF
>TRBJ2-5|-|-|TRBV6-1
TGTGCCAGCAGTGAATGGAGGAGACAAGAGACCCAGTACTTC
CASSEWRRQETQYF
>TRBJ2-1|few|TRBD2|TRBV5-1
TGCGCCAGCACCATAGCGGGAGGGCCGGACAATGAGCAGTTCTTC
CASTIAGGPDNEQFF